This TCR beta chain was recorded in a study of CD8+ T cells in alopecia areata. Points from the study as a whole: Scalp specimens additionally yield sequences from normal skin's resident alphabeta T cells.

Alopecia areata patients provided lesional scalp punch biopsies and peripheral blood. About this clone: Its target is unknown.

Extraction and reverse transcription of RNA yielded cDNA as the sequencing template. The repertoire was sequenced with immunoSEQ multiplex PCR; TCRdb's copy has only in-frame clones and lacks some. Found here are around 98,000 clones, roughly 42% of them singletons; the top ten hold 0.6% to 0.85%. V was clipped by 7 bases and J by 7 bases, with 19 bases between them. The CDR3 length is 14 residues. Germline V lookup: CDR1 ENHRY, CDR2 SYGVKD. This sequence originates from a human donor with alopecia areata. Sequences were obtained from CD4+ T cells sorted from blood. The V call is TRBV10-3, the J call TRBJ1-2; D is perhaps TRBD1 (5 bases). The CDR3 nucleotides are TGTGCCATCAAGGCACAGGACGAAAGGACTGGCTACACCTTC. Protein: CAIKAQDERTGYTF.